The entry below gives a single T cell receptor (beta chain) sequence along with its context. The target antigen is unknown. Assay used: immunoSEQ multiplex PCR; TCRdb lists only in-frame clones, some missing. The sample lists roughly 99,000 clones, approximately 90% occurring once. The data are from a study of OX40 agonist ivuxolimab in advanced cancers. Study-wide points: Nonresponders, in some cases, also had low normalized T-cell clonal expansion.

The input for sequencing was CD4+ or CD8+ T cells sorted from blood, taken in a trial of the OX40 agonist ivuxolimab. The clonotype was recovered from an adult with an advanced solid tumor such as melanoma, head and neck, liver or kidney cancer.

The CDR3 region is CASSLSPTSSGTADTQYF. In nucleotides, the CDR3 is TGTGCCAGCAGCTTGTCACCCACCTCTAGCGGGACAGCAGATACGCAGTATTTT. The chain joins TRBV5-4 to TRBJ2-3, with 9 positions matching TRBD2. After removal of 1 base from V and 4 bases from J, the junction contained 13 bases not matched to a gene. Germline V CDR1 and CDR2: SGHNT, YYREEE (reference sequence). CDR3 length equals 18 residues.